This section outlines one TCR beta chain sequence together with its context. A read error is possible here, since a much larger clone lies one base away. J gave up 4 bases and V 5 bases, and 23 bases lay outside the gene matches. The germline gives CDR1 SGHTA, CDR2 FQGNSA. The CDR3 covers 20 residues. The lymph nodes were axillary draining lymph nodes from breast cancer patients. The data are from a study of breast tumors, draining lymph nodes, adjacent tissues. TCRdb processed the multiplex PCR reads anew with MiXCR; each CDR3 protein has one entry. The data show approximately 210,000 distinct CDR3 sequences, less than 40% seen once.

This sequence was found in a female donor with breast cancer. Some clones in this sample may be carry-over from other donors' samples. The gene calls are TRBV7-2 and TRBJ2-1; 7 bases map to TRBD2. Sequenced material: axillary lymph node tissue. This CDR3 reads CASSTKRMGVAGGRYNEQFF. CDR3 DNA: TGTGCCAGCAGCACCAAGAGGATGGGGGTAGCGGGTGGGCGTTACAATGAGCAGTTCTTC.